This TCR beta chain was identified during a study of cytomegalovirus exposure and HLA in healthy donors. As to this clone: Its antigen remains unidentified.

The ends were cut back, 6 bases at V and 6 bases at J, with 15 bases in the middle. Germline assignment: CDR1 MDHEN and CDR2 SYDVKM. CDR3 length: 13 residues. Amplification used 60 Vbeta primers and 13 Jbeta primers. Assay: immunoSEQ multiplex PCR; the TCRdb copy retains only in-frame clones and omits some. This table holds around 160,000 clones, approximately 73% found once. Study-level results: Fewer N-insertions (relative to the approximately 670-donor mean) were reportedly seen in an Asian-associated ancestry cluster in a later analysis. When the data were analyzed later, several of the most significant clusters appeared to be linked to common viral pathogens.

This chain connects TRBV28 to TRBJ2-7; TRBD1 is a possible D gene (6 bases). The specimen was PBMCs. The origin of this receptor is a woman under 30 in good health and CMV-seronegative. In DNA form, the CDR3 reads TGTGCCAGCAGGAGCCGGACAGTTAGCGAGCAGTACTTC. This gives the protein CASRSRTVSEQYF.